These 11 T cell receptor beta chains originate from one sample sequenced in a study of blood T cell repertoires in COVID-19. The method was immunoSEQ multiplex PCR; TCRdb's version includes in-frame clones alone and lacks a portion of them. The sample has about 260,000 clones; around four fifths are singletons. The specimen sequenced was peripheral blood. The receptors come from a woman aged 80 or older with acute or convalescent COVID-19.

J is TRBJ1-3 and V is TRBV11-2, with 7 bases matching TRBD1. CDR1 and CDR2 from the germline V gene are SGHAT and FQNNGV. This CDR3 is 15 amino acids long. V shed 5 bases and J 5 bases; nucleotides not matched to a gene: 9. CDR3 sequence: CASSQRQGWRNTIYF. The CDR3 DNA sequence: TGTGCCAGCAGCCAAAGACAGGGTTGGCGAAACACCATATATTTT. The whole variable domain, filled in from reference TRBV11-2 and TRBJ1-3, reads EAGVAQSPRYKIIEKRQSVAFWCNPISGHATLYWYQQILGQGPKLLIQFQNNGVVDDSQLPKDRFSAERLKGVDSTLKIQPAKLEDSAVYLCASSQRQGWRNTIYFGEGSWLTVV.

The CDR3 DNA is TGTGCCAGCAGTTTGGGAGGGGCAAATGAAAAACTGTTTTTT. This sequence encodes CASSLGGANEKLFF. The chain carries TRBV28 and TRBJ1-4, with D possibly being TRBD1 (5 bases). CDR3 size: 14 residues. V was cut by 3 bases and J by 5 bases, with 10 bases left in between. Germline V gives CDR1 MDHEN, CDR2 SYDVKM.

A few counts support this clone. V usage is TRBV27 and J usage is TRBJ2-3; 12 bases line up with TRBD2. Looked up from germline, CDR1 is MNHEY and CDR2 is SMNVEV (reference sequence). V dropped 6 bases and J dropped 2; count of bases not matched to a gene: 6. This CDR3 comprises 16 residues. The CDR3: CASRKWTSGVTDTQYF. CDR3 nucleotides: TGTGCCAGCAGGAAGTGGACTAGCGGGGTCACAGATACGCAGTATTTT.

This chain uses TRBV7-3 with TRBJ2-5; possible D gene TRBD2, 6 bases. There are 13 residues in the CDR3. The germline CDR1 and CDR2 sequences are SGHTA and FQGTGA. Trimming stripped 2 bases from V and 5 bases from J, with 9 bases between. CDR3 sequence (DNA): TGTGCCAGCAGCTTATATGCGGGGGAGACCCAGTACTTC. This translates into CASSLYAGETQYF.

This clone was detected a few times. The chain links TRBV5-6 to TRBJ1-5; 9 bases fit TRBD1. This CDR3 contains 13 residues. The germline CDR1 and CDR2 sequences are SGHDT and YYEEEE. The V segment lost 3 bases and the J segment 7 bases; nucleotides outside the gene matches: 2. CDR3 nucleotide sequence: TGTGCCAGCAGCTCGACAGGGGGACAGCCCCAGCATTTT. Amino acids: CASSSTGGQPQHF.

This clone was seen more than once but under ten times. This chain uses TRBV7-9 with TRBJ1-1; 8 nucleotides line up with TRBD1. The germline V gene has CDR1 SEHNR and CDR2 FQNEAQ (reference sequence). V lost 5 bases, J lost 2 bases, and 7 bases stayed unmatched. This CDR3 is 15 amino acids long. CDR3: CASSLDRGSNTEAFF. The DNA for the CDR3 is TGTGCCAGCAGCCTTGACAGGGGATCTAACACTGAAGCTTTCTTT.

This sequence joins TRBV18 and TRBJ2-5; D is perhaps TRBD2 (6 bases). Germline V gene sequence: CDR1 KGHSH, CDR2 LQKENI. Trimming shortened V by 1 base and J by 0 bases, and 9 bases separated the two germline ends. The CDR3 has 15 residues. This chain's CDR3 is CASSPLADNQETQYF. The CDR3 nucleotides are TGTGCCAGCTCACCACTAGCGGATAACCAAGAGACCCAGTACTTC.

The chain uses TRBV28 and TRBJ1-1, with 11 nucleotides matching TRBD1. Germline V gene sequence: CDR1 MDHEN, CDR2 SYDVKM. V was pared by 2 bases and J by 8 bases, with 7 bases of the junction left unmatched. There are 15 residues in the CDR3. CDR3 in amino acids: CASSLAGTGGEEAFF. CDR3 DNA: TGTGCCAGCAGTTTAGCCGGGACAGGGGGGGAGGAAGCTTTCTTT.

This rearrangement joins TRBV28 to TRBJ2-1; TRBD2 might be the D (6 bases). The CDR3 sequence is 14 residues long. The V end was cut by 3 bases, the J end by 6 bases, with 12 bases between. Germline CDR1 MDHEN, CDR2 SYDVKM. DNA of the CDR3: TGTGCCAGCAGTTTTACCGGGAGATCCAATGAGCAGTTCTTC. Translation gives CASSFTGRSNEQFF. The full variable domain, in which reference TRBV28 and TRBJ2-1 provide the parts outside the CDR3, is DVKVTQSSRYLVKRTGEKVFLECVQDMDHENMFWYRQDPGLGLRLIYFSYDVKMKEKGDIPEGYSVSREKKERFSLILESASTNQTSMYLCASSFTGRSNEQFFGPGTRLTVL.

J is TRBJ2-3 and V is TRBV12-3 or TRBV12-4, with 7 bases that match TRBD1. V gave up 6 bases and J gave up 4 bases; unmatched junction bases: 4. This CDR3 is 13 amino acids long. The chain's CDR3 is CASRPTGADTQYF. The CDR3 DNA reads as TGTGCCAGCAGACCTACAGGGGCAGATACGCAGTATTTT.

The rearrangement uses TRBV30 and TRBJ1-2, with a weak D call TRBD1 (5 bases). CDR3 length: 14 amino acids. V was trimmed by 0 bases and J by 8 bases, leaving 16 bases between them. Germline CDR1 and CDR2: GTSNPN and SVGIG (reference sequence). The CDR3 DNA follows: TGTGCCTGGAGTGTCGTCCGGGCAGGGCCCGGCTACACCTTC. As protein: CAWSVVRAGPGYTF.